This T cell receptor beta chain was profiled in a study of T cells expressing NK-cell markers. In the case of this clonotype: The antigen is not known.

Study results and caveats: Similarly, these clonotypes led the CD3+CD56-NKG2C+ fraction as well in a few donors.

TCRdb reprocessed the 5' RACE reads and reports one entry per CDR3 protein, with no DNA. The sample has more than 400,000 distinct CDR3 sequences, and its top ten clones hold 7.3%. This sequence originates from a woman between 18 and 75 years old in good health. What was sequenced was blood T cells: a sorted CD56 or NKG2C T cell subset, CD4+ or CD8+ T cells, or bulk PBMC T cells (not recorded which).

The CDR3 here is CAISSGTRYNEQFF. The rearrangement joins TRBV10-3 to TRBJ2-1; lacking DNA, the TRBD2 call made by TCRdb goes unchecked. Looked up from germline, CDR1 is ENHRY and CDR2 is SYGVKD. The CDR3 sequence is 14 residues long.